This T cell receptor (beta chain) was profiled in a study of tumor-infiltrating lymphocytes in oesophageal squamous cell carcinoma. This clonotype was seen a handful of times. Using its own MiXCR run on the PCR reads, TCRdb lists one record per CDR3 protein. The profile shows some 16,000 distinct CDR3 sequences, about 50% of them singletons. What was sequenced was esophageal tumor tissue. The sequence was collected from a male donor with esophageal squamous cell carcinoma.

The CDR3 loop reads CASSLGQGPHEQYF. CDR3 DNA sequence: TGTGCCAGCAGCTTGGGACAGGGGCCCCATGAGCAGTACTTC. V usage is TRBV7-3 and J usage is TRBJ2-4; 10 positions agree with TRBD1. Looked up from germline, CDR1 is SGHTA and CDR2 is FQGTGA. The CDR3 consists of 14 residues. V was pared by 3 bases and J by 13 bases, with 9 bases of the junction left unmatched.